The rows below give T cell receptor beta chains drawn from one sample of a study of CD8+CD57+ T cells in acquired aplastic anemia. TCRdb re-derived calls from the reads in MiXCR, one entry per CDR3 protein. The data hold hundreds of thousands of distinct CDR3 sequences, with about 70% observed a single time. Sequenced input: sorted CD4+, CD8+, or CD8+CD57+ T cells (not recorded which) from PBMCs. The source of these receptors is a human donor in good health, serving as a control. The CDR3 runs from the conserved cysteine through the conserved F or W. The D gene is left open where the match is weak. Part of the rows lack a size; the others show once, few, many or a class for expanded clones.

d_call j_call v_call clone_size cdr3_aa cdr3_nt
NA TRBJ1-2 TRBV30 many CAWTGRNYGYTF TGTGCCTGGACTGGGAGGAACTATGGCTACACCTTC
NA TRBJ1-6 TRBV7-6 NA CASSLARTALRF TGTGCCAGCAGCTTAGCGAGGACAGCCCTCCGCTTT
NA TRBJ1-4 TRBV30 many CAWSLGRNEKLFF TGTGCCTGGAGTCTGGGGAGGAATGAAAAACTGTTTTTT
TRBD2 TRBJ2-1 TRBV10-3 NA CAISDGGGDYYEQFF TGTGCCATCAGTGACGGCGGGGGAGACTACTATGAGCAGTTCTTC
NA TRBJ1-5 TRBV7-4 NA CASSLGRGSQPQLF TGTGCCAGCAGCTTGGGACGGGGAAGTCAGCCCCAGCTTTTT
TRBD2 TRBJ2-1 TRBV7-6 many CASSLDGSLAGEQFF TGTGCCAGCAGCTTAGATGGGTCACTAGCGGGGGAGCAGTTCTTC
NA TRBJ2-3 TRBV7-8 NA CASSLATNALVDTDTQYF TGTGCCAGCAGCTTGGCCACTAACGCGCTAGTTGATACGGATACGCAGTATTTT
NA TRBJ2-3 TRBV7-2 NA CASSLRHVYYF TGTGCCAGCAGCTTGCGGCATGTGTACTATTTT
NA TRBJ2-1 TRBV6-2/TRBV6-3 many CASRSPAGNEQFF TGTGCCAGCAGATCCCCCGCAGGTAATGAGCAGTTCTTC
NA TRBJ1-3 TRBV5-1 NA CASSEYGSGSTIYF TGTGCCAGCAGCGAGTATGGGTCTGGAAGCACCATATATTTT
NA TRBJ1-6 TRBV28 many CASSLTNSPLHF TGTGCCAGCAGTTTAACCAATTCACCCCTCCACTTT
NA TRBJ2-1 TRBV14 NA CAGSQALDEQFF TGTGCCGGCAGCCAAGCCTTGGATGAGCAGTTCTTC
NA TRBJ1-1 TRBV18 few CASSPTDGGVFSEAFF TGTGCCAGCTCACCGACGGACGGGGGAGTTTTCTCTGAAGCTTTCTTT
NA TRBJ2-2 TRBV19 many CASSPRLGNTGELFF TGTGCCAGTAGCCCGCGTCTAGGGAACACCGGGGAGCTGTTTTTT
NA TRBJ2-7 TRBV2 NA CASRDSSYEPSF TGTGCCAGCAGAGACAGCTCCTACGAGCCATCCTTC
NA TRBJ1-5 TRBV29-1 NA CSSSPGLTQPQHF TGCAGCTCTAGTCCAGGGTTAACTCAGCCCCAGCATTTT
NA TRBJ1-3 TRBV10-1 many CASSLGPGTSGNTIYF TGCGCCAGCAGTTTGGGGCCCGGGACGTCTGGAAACACCATATATTTT
TRBD1 TRBJ1-1 TRBV9 NA CASSVGTGASGYAFF TGTGCCAGCAGCGTAGGGACAGGGGCCTCAGGCTATGCTTTCTTT
NA TRBJ1-5 TRBV20-1 many CSAVPGGWNSNQPQHF TGCAGTGCTGTCCCCGGGGGCTGGAATAGCAATCAGCCCCAGCATTTT
NA TRBJ1-2 TRBV6-2/TRBV6-3 NA CARSESRGYGYTF TGTGCCAGATCGGAGTCGAGAGGCTATGGCTACACCTTC
NA TRBJ1-2 TRBV7-8 NA CASSLWVGGYTF TGTGCCAGCAGCTTATGGGTAGGCGGCTACACCTTC
TRBD1 TRBJ1-5 TRBV4-2 many CASSLRQGAMDQPQHF TGTGCCAGCAGCCTCCGACAGGGGGCGATGGATCAGCCCCAGCATTTT
TRBD1 TRBJ2-3 TRBV10-3 NA CAIRGQGNTDTQYF TGTGCCATCCGGGGACAGGGGAACACAGATACGCAGTATTTC
NA TRBJ2-6 TRBV4-1 NA CASSQWRDRQYPGANVLTF TGCGCCAGCAGCCAATGGCGGGACAGACAATACCCTGGGGCCAACGTCCTGACTTTC
NA TRBJ1-5 TRBV7-8 NA CASSSQRAGLPRNF TGTGCCAGCAGCTCACAGAGAGCTGGACTACCCCGCAATTTT
TRBD1 TRBJ1-2 TRBV19 many CASIEGAQANYGYTF TGTGCCTCCATAGAGGGGGCCCAGGCTAACTATGGCTACACCTTC
NA TRBJ1-5 TRBV7-8 once CASSGDRAEGREQHF TGTGCCAGCAGCGGGGATCGGGCGGAGGGTCGGGAGCAGCATTTT
NA TRBJ1-4 TRBV20-1 many CSAYDVGVNEKLFF TGCAGTGCCTACGATGTCGGGGTGAATGAAAAACTGTTTTTT
NA TRBJ1-5 TRBV20-1 many CSASSLVGGSIYQPQHF TGCAGTGCTAGTAGCCTTGTGGGAGGGTCCATCTATCAGCCCCAGCATTTT
NA TRBJ1-2 TRBV28 many CASIQGDRGYGYTF TGTGCCAGCATACAGGGTGACCGAGGCTATGGCTACACCTTC
NA TRBJ2-5 TRBV5-1 once CASSPQQGEETQYF TGCGCCAGCAGCCCTCAACAGGGTGAAGAGACCCAGTACTTC
NA TRBJ2-1 TRBV19 NA CASSMWAGTFGQPQHFF TGTGCCAGTAGTATGTGGGCAGGGACGTTTGGTCAGCCCCAGCATTTCTTC
NA TRBJ2-7 TRBV29-1 once CSVLFPHHYEQYF TGCAGCGTTTTATTCCCTCACCACTACGAGCAGTACTTC
TRBD1 TRBJ1-5 TRBV30 many CAWSGTGGAQPQHF TGTGCCTGGAGTGGAACAGGGGGTGCGCAGCCCCAGCATTTT
NA TRBJ2-6 TRBV20-1 many CSARDEGTGANVLTF TGCAGTGCTAGAGATGAAGGGACTGGGGCCAACGTCCTGACTTTC
NA TRBJ1-2 TRBV20-1 once CSASVDRRGGYTF TGCAGTGCCAGCGTCGACAGGAGAGGTGGCTACACCTTC
NA TRBJ2-7 TRBV19 once CASSLGQNHEQCF TGTGCTAGTAGTCTCGGCCAGAACCACGAGCAGTGCTTC
NA TRBJ1-4 TRBV2 NA CASIPGILAEKLFF TGTGCCAGCATTCCGGGAATCCTAGCTGAAAAACTGTTTTTT
NA TRBJ2-2 TRBV7-6 NA CASSLGMTGEPFF TGTGCCAGCAGCTTAGGCATGACCGGGGAGCCGTTTTTT
NA TRBJ2-3 TRBV9 NA CASIRGTSHTQSF TGTGCCAGCATCCGAGGGACTTCGCACACGCAGTCTTTT
NA TRBJ2-3 TRBV15 NA CATSRDGGNEQYF TGTGCCACCAGCAGAGATGGGGGAAATGAGCAGTATTTT
NA TRBJ2-5 TRBV24-1 NA CATSDPPTGPDTQYF TGTGCCACCAGTGATCCCCCGACAGGCCCAGATACGCAGTACTTT
TRBD1 TRBJ1-4 TRBV25-1 NA CASSEGNRGSEKLFF TGTGCCAGCAGTGAAGGGAACAGGGGCTCTGAAAAACTGTTTTTT
NA TRBJ1-2 TRBV20-1 NA CSVRGANYGYTF TGCAGTGTTAGAGGGGCTAACTATGGCTACACCTTC
NA TRBJ1-5 TRBV19 few CASSETRLWFQHF TGTGCCAGTAGTGAAACCAGGTTGTGGTTCCAGCATTTT
NA TRBJ2-3 TRBV11-2 NA CASTLKTDSQYF TGTGCCAGCACCTTAAAGACAGATTCGCAGTATTTT
NA TRBJ2-7 TRBV2 NA CASTPNRVSLEQYF TGTGCCAGTACCCCGAACAGGGTCTCTCTCGAGCAGTACTTC
NA TRBJ1-5 TRBV10-3 NA CAIRRGSGQPFDQPQHF TGTGCCATCAGGAGGGGTTCAGGACAGCCCTTTGATCAGCCCCAGCATTTT
TRBD1 TRBJ1-6 TRBV5-4 NA CASSSKTGTGNSPLHF TGTGCCAGCAGCTCAAAAACCGGGACAGGGAATTCACCCCTCCACTTT
TRBD1 TRBJ1-6 TRBV7-9 NA CASSSGKTGFDSPLHF TGTGCCAGCAGCTCCGGGAAGACAGGGTTCGATTCACCCCTCCACTTT
NA TRBJ2-3 TRBV7-2 NA CASSLAAFGGDTQYF TGTGCCAGCAGCCTAGCGGCTTTTGGGGGCGATACGCAGTATTTT
TRBD2 TRBJ2-3 TRBV25-1 NA CGSSRLAGTDTQYF TGTGGCAGCAGTAGACTAGCAGGCACAGATACGCAGTATTTT
NA TRBJ1-2 TRBV20-1 NA CSAQGTSGYTF TGCAGTGCTCAGGGGACCTCTGGCTACACCTTC
TRBD2 TRBJ2-7 TRBV20-1 once CSVGTSGGLRGEQYF TGCAGTGTCGGGACTAGCGGGGGGTTACGTGGCGAGCAGTACTTC